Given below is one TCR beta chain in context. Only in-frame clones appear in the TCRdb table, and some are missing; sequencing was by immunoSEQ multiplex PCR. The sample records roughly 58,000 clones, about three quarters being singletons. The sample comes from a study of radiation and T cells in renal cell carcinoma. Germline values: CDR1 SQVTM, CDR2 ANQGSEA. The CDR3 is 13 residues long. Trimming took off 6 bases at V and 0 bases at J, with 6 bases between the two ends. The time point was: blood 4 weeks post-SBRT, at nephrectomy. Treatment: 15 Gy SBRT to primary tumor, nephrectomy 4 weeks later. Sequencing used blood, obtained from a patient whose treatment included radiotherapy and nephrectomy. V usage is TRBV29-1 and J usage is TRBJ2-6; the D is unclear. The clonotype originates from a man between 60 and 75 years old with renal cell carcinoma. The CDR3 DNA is TGCAGCGTACGGAGCTCTGGGGCCAACGTCCTGACTTTC. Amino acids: CSVRSSGANVLTF.